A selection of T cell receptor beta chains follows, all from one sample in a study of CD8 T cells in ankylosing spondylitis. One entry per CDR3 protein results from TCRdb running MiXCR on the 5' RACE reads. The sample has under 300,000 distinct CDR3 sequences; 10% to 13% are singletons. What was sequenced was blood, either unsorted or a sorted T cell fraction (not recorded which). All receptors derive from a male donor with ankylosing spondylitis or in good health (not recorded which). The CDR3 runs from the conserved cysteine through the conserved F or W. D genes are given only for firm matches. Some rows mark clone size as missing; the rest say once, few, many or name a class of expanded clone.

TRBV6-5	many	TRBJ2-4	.	CASSLADLAKNIQYF	TGTGCCAGCAGTTTAGCGGACCTAGCCAAAAACATTCAGTACTTC
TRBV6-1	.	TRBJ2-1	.	CASSSGSRLEQFF	TGTGCCAGCAGTAGCGGGTCCCGGCTGGAGCAGTTCTTC
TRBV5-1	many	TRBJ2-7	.	CASSQGGGGSGSYEQYF	TGCGCCAGCAGCCAGGGCGGGGGCGGTAGCGGCTCCTACGAGCAGTACTTC
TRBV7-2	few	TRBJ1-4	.	CASSQTPGATNEKLFF	TGTGCCAGCAGCCAAACCCCAGGGGCCACTAATGAAAAACTGTTTTTT
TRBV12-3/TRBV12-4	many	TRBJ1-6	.	CASSLGDGDNSPLHF	TGTGCCAGCAGTTTAGGGGACGGAGATAATTCACCCCTCCACTTT
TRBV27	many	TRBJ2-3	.	CASSSRSSTDTQYF	TGTGCCAGCAGTTCGAGGAGTAGCACAGATACGCAGTATTTT
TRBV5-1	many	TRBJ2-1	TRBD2	CASSLTSATYNEQFF	TGCGCCAGCAGCTTAACTAGCGCGACCTACAATGAGCAGTTCTTC
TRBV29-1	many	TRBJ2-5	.	CSARVSQETQYF	TGCAGCGCCAGGGTTTCCCAAGAGACCCAGTACTTC
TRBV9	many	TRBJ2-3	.	CASSGDYTDTQYF	TGTGCCAGCAGCGGAGACTACACAGATACGCAGTATTTT
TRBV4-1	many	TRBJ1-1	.	CASSPRGIKPFF	TGCGCCAGCAGCCCCAGGGGTATTAAACCTTTCTTT
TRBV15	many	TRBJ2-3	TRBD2	CATSRDSASGDTQYF	TGTGCCACCAGCAGAGATTCGGCTAGCGGAGATACGCAGTATTTT
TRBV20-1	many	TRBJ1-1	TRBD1	CSAQGWTGGLVNTEAFF	TGCAGTGCTCAGGGTTGGACAGGGGGCCTAGTCAACACTGAAGCTTTCTTT
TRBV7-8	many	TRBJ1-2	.	CASSLERRVNGYTF	TGTGCCAGCAGCTTAGAAAGGCGCGTTAATGGCTACACCTTC
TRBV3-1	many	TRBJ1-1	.	CASSPTPTEAFF	TGTGCCAGCAGCCCAACCCCCACTGAAGCTTTCTTT
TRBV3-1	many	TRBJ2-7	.	CASSQGWPAPYEQYF	TGTGCCAGCAGCCAAGGCTGGCCCGCCCCCTACGAGCAGTACTTC
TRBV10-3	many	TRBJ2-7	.	CAISESSPDYEQYF	TGTGCCATCAGCGAAAGTAGCCCTGACTACGAGCAGTACTTC
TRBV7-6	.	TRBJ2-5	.	CASSSETGSETQYF	TGTGCCAGCAGCTCGGAGACAGGCTCAGAGACCCAGTACTTC
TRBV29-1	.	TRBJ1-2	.	CSVRPGDAAYGYTF	TGCAGCGTGCGGCCGGGGGATGCGGCCTATGGCTACACCTTC
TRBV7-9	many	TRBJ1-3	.	CASSFDPSGDTIYF	TGTGCCAGCAGCTTTGACCCCTCCGGAGACACCATATATTTT
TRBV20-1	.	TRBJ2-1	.	CSARGGWTSYNEQFF	TGCAGTGCTAGAGGAGGGTGGACCTCCTACAATGAGCAGTTCTTC
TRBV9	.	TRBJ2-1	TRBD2	CASSVGGRGSPSSYNEQFF	TGTGCCAGCAGCGTAGGGGGGAGGGGCTCCCCGAGCTCCTACAATGAGCAGTTCTTC
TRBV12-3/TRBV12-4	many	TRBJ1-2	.	CASSAVAYGYTF	TGTGCCAGCAGTGCAGTAGCCTATGGCTACACCTTC
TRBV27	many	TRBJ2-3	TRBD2	CASSSLSRGTSTDTQYF	TGTGCCAGCAGTTCCCTTTCGCGGGGGACTAGCACAGATACGCAGTATTTT
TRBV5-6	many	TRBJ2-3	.	CASSPQRVDTQYF	TGTGCCAGCAGCCCCCAGAGGGTAGATACGCAGTATTTT
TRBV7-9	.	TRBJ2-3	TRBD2	CASRIAGGPPDTQYF	TGTGCCAGCAGGATAGCGGGGGGGCCTCCAGATACGCAGTATTTT
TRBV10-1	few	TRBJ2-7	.	CASSEPGDGSFGGEQYF	TGCGCCAGCAGTGAGCCTGGCGACGGGAGTTTTGGGGGAGAGCAGTACTTC
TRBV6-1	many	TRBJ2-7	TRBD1	CASSDFSGQVREQYF	TGTGCCAGCAGTGACTTCTCGGGACAGGTCCGAGAGCAGTACTTC
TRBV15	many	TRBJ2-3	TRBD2	CATSRDLTSGGADTQYF	TGTGCCACCAGCAGAGATCTCACTAGCGGGGGTGCAGATACGCAGTATTTT
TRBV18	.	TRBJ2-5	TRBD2	CATGLAGVKETQYF	TGTGCCACAGGACTAGCGGGGGTAAAAGAGACCCAGTACTTC
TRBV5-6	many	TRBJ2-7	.	CASSLDDRVYEQYF	TGTGCCAGCAGCTTGGATGACAGAGTCTACGAGCAGTACTTC
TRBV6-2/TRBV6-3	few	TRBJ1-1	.	CASSYDIIRQTNTEAFF	TGTGCCAGCAGTTATGACATCATCCGACAGACGAACACTGAAGCTTTCTTT
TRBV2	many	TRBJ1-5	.	CASSETRTNQPQHF	TGTGCCAGCAGTGAAACGAGGACCAATCAGCCCCAGCATTTT
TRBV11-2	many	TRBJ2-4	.	CASSLAGLLAKNIQYF	TGTGCCAGCAGCTTAGCAGGGCTACTAGCCAAAAACATTCAGTACTTC
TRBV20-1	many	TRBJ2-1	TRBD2	CSARGVREGYNEQFF	TGCAGTGCTAGAGGGGTACGGGAGGGATACAATGAGCAGTTCTTC
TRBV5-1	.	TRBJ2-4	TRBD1	CASSLGDRESKNIQYF	TGCGCCAGCAGCTTGGGGGACAGGGAATCCAAAAACATTCAGTACTTC
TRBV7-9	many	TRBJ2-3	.	CASSLADTDTQYF	TGTGCCAGCAGCTTAGCCGACACAGATACGCAGTATTTT
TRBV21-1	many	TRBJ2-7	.	CASRKRQSYEQYF	TGTGCCAGCAGAAAGCGGCAGTCCTACGAGCAGTACTTC
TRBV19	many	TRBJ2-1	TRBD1	CASSLGTGYLFF	TGTGCCAGTAGTCTAGGGACAGGGTACCTGTTCTTC
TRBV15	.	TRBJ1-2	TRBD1	CATSDFRGLGYGYTF	TGTGCCACCAGCGATTTCAGGGGGCTTGGCTATGGCTACACCTTC
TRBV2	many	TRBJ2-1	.	CASSETQVDEQFF	TGTGCCAGCAGTGAAACTCAAGTCGATGAGCAGTTCTTC
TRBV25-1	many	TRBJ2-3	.	CASAQGGGTDTQYF	TGTGCCTCCGCCCAAGGGGGGGGCACAGATACGCAGTATTTT
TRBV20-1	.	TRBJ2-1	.	CCARDAHEGMDYNEQFF	TGCTGTGCTAGAGATGCCCATGAGGGAATGGACTACAATGAGCAGTTCTTC
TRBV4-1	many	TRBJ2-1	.	CASSPSRGGTHEQFF	TGCGCCAGCAGCCCCTCGAGGGGGGGAACCCATGAGCAGTTCTTC
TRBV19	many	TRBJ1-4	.	CASNPGHLGEKLFF	TGTGCCAGTAATCCGGGACACTTAGGTGAAAAACTGTTTTTT
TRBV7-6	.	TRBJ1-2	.	CASSLEGMDLTAKGYTF	TGTGCCAGCAGCTTAGAAGGGATGGATCTAACGGCGAAAGGCTACACCTTC
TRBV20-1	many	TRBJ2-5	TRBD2	CSAWIAGGKKETQYF	TGCAGTGCTTGGATAGCGGGAGGAAAAAAAGAGACCCAGTACTTC
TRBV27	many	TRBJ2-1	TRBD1	CASSRTGFYNEQFF	TGTGCCAGCAGCCGGACAGGATTTTACAATGAGCAGTTCTTC
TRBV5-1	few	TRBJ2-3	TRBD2	CASSLVTSGNTDTQYF	TGCGCCAGCAGCTTGGTGACTAGCGGGAACACAGATACGCAGTATTTT
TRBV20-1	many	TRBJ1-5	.	CSATTHSNQPQHF	TGCAGTGCTACCACCCATAGCAATCAGCCCCAGCATTTT
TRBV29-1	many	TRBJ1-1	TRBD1	CSVKKGGQETEAFF	TGCAGCGTCAAGAAAGGGGGCCAGGAAACTGAAGCTTTCTTT
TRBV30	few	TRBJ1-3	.	CAWRSRGSGGNTIYF	TGTGCCTGGAGGTCAAGGGGGTCGGGAGGAAACACCATATATTTT
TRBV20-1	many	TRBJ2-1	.	CSARDSNLALEQFF	TGCAGTGCTAGAGATTCTAACCTAGCGCTTGAGCAGTTCTTC
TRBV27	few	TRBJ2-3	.	CASSSQWGTDTQYF	TGTGCCAGCAGCTCCCAGTGGGGCACAGATACGCAGTATTTT